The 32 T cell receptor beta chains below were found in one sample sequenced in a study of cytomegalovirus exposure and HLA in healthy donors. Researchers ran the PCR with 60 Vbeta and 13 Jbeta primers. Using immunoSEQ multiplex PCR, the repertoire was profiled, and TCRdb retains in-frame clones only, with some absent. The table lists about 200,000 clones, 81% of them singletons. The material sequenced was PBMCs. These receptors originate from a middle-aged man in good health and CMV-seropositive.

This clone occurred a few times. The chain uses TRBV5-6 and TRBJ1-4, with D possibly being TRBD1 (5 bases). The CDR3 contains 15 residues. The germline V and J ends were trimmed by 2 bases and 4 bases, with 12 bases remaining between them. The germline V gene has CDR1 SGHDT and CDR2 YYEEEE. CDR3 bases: TGTGCCAGCAGCTTAGGGGCAGGGTTTAATGAAAAACTGTTTTTT. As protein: CASSLGAGFNEKLFF.

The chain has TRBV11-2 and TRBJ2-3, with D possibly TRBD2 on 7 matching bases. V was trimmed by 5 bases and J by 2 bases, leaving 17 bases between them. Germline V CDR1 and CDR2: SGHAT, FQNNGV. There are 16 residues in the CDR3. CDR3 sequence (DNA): TGTGCCAGCAGCCCCGTTGCCGGGGGGCTCACAGATACGCAGTATTTT. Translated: CASSPVAGGLTDTQYF. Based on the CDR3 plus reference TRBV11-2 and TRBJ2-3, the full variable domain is EAGVAQSPRYKIIEKRQSVAFWCNPISGHATLYWYQQILGQGPKLLIQFQNNGVVDDSQLPKDRFSAERLKGVDSTLKIQPAKLEDSAVYLCASSPVAGGLTDTQYFGPGTRLTVL.

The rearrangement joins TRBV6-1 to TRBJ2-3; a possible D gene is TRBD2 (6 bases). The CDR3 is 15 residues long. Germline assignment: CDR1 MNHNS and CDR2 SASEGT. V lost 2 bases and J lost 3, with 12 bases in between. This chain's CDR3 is CASSEWGVKTDTQYF. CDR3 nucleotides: TGTGCCAGCAGTGAATGGGGGGTCAAGACAGATACGCAGTATTTT.

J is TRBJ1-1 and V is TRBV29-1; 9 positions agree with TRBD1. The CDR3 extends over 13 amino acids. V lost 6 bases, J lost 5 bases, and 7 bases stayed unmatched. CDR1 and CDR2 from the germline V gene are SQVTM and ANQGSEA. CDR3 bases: TGCAGCGTGACAACCGGGACAGGGACTGAAGCTTTCTTT. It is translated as CSVTTGTGTEAFF. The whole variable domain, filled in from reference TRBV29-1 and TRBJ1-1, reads SAVISQKPSRDICQRGTSLTIQCQVDSQVTMMFWYRQQPGQSLTLIATANQGSEATYESGFVIDKFPISRPNLTFSTLTVSNMSPEDSSIYLCSVTTGTGTEAFFGQGTRLTVV.

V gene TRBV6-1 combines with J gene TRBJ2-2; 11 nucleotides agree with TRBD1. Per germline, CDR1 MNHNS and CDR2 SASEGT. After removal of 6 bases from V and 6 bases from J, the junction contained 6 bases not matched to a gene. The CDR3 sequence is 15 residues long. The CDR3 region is CASRPGQGVAGELFF. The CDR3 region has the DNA TGTGCCAGCAGACCGGGACAGGGGGTTGCCGGGGAGCTGTTTTTT.

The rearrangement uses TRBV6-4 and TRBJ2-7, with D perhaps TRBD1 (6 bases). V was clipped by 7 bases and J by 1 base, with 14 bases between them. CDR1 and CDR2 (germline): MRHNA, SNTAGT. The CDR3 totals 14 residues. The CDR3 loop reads CASNFPGTSYEQYF. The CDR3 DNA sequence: TGTGCCAGCAACTTTCCCGGGACATCCTACGAGCAGTACTTC.

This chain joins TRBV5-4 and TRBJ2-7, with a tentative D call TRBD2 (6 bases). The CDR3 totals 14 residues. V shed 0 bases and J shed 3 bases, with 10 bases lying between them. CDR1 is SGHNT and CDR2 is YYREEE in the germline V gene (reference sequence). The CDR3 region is CASSLGGAIYEQYF. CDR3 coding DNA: TGTGCCAGCAGCTTGGGCGGGGCGATCTACGAGCAGTACTTC.

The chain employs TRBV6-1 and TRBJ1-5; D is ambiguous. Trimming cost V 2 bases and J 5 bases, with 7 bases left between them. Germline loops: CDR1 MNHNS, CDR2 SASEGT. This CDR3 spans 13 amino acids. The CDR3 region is CASSEREHQPQHF. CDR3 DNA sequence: TGTGCCAGCAGTGAAAGGGAGCATCAGCCCCAGCATTTT.

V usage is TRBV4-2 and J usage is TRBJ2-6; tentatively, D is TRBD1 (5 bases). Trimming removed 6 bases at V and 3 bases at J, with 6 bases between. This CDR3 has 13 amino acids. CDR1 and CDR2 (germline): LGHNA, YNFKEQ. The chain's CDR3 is CASRGVGANVLTF. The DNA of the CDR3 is TGTGCCAGCAGAGGGGTTGGGGCCAACGTCCTGACTTTC.

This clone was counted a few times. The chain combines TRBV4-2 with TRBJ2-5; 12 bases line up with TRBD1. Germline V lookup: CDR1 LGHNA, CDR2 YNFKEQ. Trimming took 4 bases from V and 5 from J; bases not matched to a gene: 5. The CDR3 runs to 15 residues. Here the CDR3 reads CASSPGQGASETQYF. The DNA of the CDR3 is TGTGCCAGCAGCCCGGGACAGGGGGCGAGCGAGACCCAGTACTTC.

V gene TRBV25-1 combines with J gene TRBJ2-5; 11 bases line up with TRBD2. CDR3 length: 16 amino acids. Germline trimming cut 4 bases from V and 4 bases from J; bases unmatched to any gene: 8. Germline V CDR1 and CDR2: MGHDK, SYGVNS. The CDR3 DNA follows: TGTGCCAGCAGTGGTCTAGCGGGAGGCCGGGGAGAGACCCAGTACTTC. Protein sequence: CASSGLAGGRGETQYF.

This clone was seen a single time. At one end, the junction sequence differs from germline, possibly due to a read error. The CDR3 region has the DNA TGCGCCAGCAGCCAAGAGGGACAACCAACAGATATGCAGTATTTT. It codes for CASSQEGQPTDMQYF. The chain is built from TRBV4-3 and TRBJ2-3; TRBD1 might be the D (6 bases). In germline, CDR1 is LGHNA, CDR2 YSLEER. The CDR3 sequence is 15 residues long.

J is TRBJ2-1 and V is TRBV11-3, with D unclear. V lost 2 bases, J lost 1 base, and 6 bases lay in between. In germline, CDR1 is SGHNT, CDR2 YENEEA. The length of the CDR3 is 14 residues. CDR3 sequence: CASSLSGSYNEQFF. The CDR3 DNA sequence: TGTGCCAGCAGCTTATCCGGGTCCTACAATGAGCAGTTCTTC.

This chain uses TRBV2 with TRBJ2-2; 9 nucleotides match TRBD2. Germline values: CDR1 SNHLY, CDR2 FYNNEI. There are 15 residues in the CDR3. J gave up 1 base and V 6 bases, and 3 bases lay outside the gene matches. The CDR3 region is CASRFSGGNTGELFF. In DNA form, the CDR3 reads TGTGCCAGCAGGTTTAGCGGGGGGAACACCGGGGAGCTGTTTTTT.

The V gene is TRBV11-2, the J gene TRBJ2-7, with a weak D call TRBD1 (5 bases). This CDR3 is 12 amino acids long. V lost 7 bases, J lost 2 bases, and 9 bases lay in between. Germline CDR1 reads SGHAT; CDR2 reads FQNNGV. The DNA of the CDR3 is TGTGCCAGCATGGGGCAGCCCTACGAGCAGTACTTC. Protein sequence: CASMGQPYEQYF.

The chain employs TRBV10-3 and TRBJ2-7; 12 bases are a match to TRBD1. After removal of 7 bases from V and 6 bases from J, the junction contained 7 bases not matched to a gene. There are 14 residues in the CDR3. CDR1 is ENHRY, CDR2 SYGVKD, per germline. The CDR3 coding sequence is TGTGCCATCAAGAAGGGACAGGGGGCCGGCGAGCAGTACTTC. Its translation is CAIKKGQGAGEQYF.

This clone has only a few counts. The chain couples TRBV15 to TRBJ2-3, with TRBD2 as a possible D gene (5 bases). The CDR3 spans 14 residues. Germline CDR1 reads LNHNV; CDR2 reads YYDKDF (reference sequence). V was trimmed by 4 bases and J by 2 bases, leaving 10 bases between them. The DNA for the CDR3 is TGTGCCACCAGCACCCCGGGAATCACAGATACGCAGTATTTT. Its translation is CATSTPGITDTQYF.

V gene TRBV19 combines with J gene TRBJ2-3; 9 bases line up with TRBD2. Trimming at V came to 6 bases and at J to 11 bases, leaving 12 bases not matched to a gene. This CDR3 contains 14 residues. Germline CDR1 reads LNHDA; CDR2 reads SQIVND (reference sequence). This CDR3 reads CASRRAGGPRGQYF. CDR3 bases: TGTGCCAGTAGGAGAGCGGGGGGCCCACGGGGGCAGTATTTT. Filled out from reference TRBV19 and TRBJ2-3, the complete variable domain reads DGGITQSPKYLFRKEGQNVTLSCEQNLNHDAMYWYRQDPGQGLRLIYYSQIVNDFQKGDIAEGYSVSREKKESFPLTVTSAQKNPTAFYLCASRRAGGPRGQYFGPGTRLTVL.

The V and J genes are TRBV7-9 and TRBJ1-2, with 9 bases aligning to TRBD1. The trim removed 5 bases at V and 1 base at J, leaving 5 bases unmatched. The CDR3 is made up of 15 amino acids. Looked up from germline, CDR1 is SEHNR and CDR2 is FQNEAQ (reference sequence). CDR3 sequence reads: CASSPGTGINYGYTF. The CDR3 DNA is TGTGCCAGCAGCCCCGGGACAGGGATTAACTATGGCTACACCTTC.

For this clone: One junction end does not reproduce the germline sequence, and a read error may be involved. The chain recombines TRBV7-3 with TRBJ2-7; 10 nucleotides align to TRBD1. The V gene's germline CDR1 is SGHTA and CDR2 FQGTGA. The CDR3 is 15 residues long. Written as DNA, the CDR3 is TGTTCCAGCAGCTCATGGGACAGGGGCAGCTACGAGCAGTACTTC. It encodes CSSSSWDRGSYEQYF.

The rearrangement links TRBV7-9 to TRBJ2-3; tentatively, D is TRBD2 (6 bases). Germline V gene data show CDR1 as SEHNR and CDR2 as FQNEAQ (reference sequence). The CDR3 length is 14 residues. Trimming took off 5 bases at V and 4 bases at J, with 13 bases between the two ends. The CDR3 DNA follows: TGTGCCAGCAGCCCCCTGACTAGTTCAGATACGCAGTATTTT. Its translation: CASSPLTSSDTQYF.

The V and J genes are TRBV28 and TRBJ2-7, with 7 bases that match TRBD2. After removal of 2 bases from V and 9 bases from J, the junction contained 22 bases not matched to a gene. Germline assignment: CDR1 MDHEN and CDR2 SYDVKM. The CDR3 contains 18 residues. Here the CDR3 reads CASSLQAHGSSGILGQYF. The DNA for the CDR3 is TGTGCCAGCAGTTTACAGGCCCACGGCTCCAGCGGGATTCTAGGGCAGTACTTC.

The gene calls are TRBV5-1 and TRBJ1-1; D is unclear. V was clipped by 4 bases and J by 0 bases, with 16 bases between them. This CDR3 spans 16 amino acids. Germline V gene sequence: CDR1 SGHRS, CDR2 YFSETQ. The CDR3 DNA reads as TGCGCCAGCAGCAGAGAAACCGGGTTAATGAACACTGAAGCTTTCTTT. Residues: CASSRETGLMNTEAFF.

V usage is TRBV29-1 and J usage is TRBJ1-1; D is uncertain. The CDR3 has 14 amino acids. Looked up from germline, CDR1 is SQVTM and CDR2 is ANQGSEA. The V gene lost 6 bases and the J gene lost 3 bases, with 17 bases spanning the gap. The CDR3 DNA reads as TGCAGCGTCACCGCGGCGGGGATTTACACTGAAGCTTTCTTT. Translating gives CSVTAAGIYTEAFF. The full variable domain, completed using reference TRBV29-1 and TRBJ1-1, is SAVISQKPSRDICQRGTSLTIQCQVDSQVTMMFWYRQQPGQSLTLIATANQGSEATYESGFVIDKFPISRPNLTFSTLTVSNMSPEDSSIYLCSVTAAGIYTEAFFGQGTRLTVV.

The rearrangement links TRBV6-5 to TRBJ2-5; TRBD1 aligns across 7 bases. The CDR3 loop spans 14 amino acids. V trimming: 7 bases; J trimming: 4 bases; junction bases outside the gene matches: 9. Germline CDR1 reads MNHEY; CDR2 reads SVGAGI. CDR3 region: CASIGDSWGETQYF. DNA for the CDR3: TGTGCCAGCATCGGGGACAGCTGGGGAGAGACCCAGTACTTC.

The CDR3: CASSLNLGRDTQYF. The CDR3 DNA sequence: TGTGCCAGCAGCTTAAATCTGGGGCGGGATACGCAGTATTTT. This chain links TRBV7-3 with TRBJ2-3; possibly TRBD1 for D (5 bases). The CDR3 has 14 residues. CDR1 SGHTA and CDR2 FQGTGA come from the germline V gene. V gave up 1 base and J gave up 6 bases, with 11 bases separating them.

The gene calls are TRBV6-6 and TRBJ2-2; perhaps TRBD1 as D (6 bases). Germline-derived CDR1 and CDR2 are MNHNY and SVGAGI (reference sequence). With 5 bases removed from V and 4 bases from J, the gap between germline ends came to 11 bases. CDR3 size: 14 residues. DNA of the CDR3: TGTGCCAGCAGTGCCCTAGGGGGCACCGGGGAGCTGTTTTTT. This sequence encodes CASSALGGTGELFF.

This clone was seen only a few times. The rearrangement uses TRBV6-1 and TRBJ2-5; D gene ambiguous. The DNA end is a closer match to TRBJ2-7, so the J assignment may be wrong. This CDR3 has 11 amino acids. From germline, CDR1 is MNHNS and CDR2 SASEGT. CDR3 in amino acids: CASSDNYEQYF. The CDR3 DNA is TGTGCCAGCAGTGATAACTACGAGCAGTACTTC.

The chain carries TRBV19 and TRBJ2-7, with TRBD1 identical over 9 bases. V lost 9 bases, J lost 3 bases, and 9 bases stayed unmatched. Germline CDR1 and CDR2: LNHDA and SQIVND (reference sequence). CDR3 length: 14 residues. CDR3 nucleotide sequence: TGTGCCAGCTCTGGTCGGGACAGGGTCTACGAGCAGTACTTC. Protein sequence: CASSGRDRVYEQYF.

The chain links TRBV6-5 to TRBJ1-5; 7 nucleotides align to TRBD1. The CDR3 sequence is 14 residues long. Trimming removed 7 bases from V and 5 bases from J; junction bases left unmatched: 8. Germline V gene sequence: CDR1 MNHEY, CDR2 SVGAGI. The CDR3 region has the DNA TGTGCCAGCACTGGGACAGATTGGGATCAGCCCCAGCATTTT. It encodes CASTGTDWDQPQHF.

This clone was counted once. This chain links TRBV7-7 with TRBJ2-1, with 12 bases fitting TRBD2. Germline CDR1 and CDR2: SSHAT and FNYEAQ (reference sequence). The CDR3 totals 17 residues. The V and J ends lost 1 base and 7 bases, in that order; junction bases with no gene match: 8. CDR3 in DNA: TGTGCCAGCAGCTTAGGGACCGACGGACTAGCGGGGAATGAGCAGTTCTTC. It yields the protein CASSLGTDGLAGNEQFF.

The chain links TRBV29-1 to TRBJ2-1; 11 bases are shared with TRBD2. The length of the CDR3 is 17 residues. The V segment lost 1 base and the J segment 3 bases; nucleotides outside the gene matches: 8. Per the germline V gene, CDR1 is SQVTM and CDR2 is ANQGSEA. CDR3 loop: CSVEGGLAGGRYNEQFF. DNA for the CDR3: TGCAGCGTTGAAGGGGGGCTAGCGGGAGGTCGCTACAATGAGCAGTTCTTC.